The subject of this entry is one TCR beta chain. The CDR3 has 15 residues. Germline loops: CDR1 SGHRS, CDR2 YFSETQ. V lost 4 bases and J lost 5; bases outside the gene matches: 6. This sample stems from a study of technical replicates of blood from a few donors. Data came from immunoSEQ multiplex PCR; TCRdb stores just in-frame clones and leaves some out. Of roughly 90,000 clones in the sample, around 90% were seen once. Material: T cells isolated from PBMCs. The TCR originated in a human donor in good health. This rearrangement joins TRBV5-1 to TRBJ2-5; 12 bases match TRBD1. CDR3 nucleotides: TGCGCCAGCAGCGCCGGGACAGGGGGCTTCGAGACCCAGTACTTC. Encoded protein: CASSAGTGGFETQYF.